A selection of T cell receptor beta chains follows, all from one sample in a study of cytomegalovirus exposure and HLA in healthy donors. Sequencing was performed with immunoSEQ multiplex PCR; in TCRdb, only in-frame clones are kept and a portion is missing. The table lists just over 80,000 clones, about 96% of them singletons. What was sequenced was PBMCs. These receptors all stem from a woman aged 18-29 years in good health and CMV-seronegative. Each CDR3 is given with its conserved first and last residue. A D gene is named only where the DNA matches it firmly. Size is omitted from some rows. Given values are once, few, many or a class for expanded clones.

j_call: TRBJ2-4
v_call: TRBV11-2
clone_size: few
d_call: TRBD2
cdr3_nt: TGTGCCAGCAGCTTAGGTGGGGGAATAGCTAGCGGAAAAAACATTCAGTACTTC
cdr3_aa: CASSLGGGIASGKNIQYF

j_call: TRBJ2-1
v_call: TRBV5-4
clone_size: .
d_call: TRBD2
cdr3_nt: TGTGCCAGCAGTCAGGGGGGACTAGCGAGTTATGAGCAGTTCTTC
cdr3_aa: CASSQGGLASYEQFF

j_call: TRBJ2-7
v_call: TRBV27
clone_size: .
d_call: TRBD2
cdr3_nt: TGTGCCAGCAGTTTCTTTACTAGCGGGATCTACGAGCAGTACTTC
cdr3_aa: CASSFFTSGIYEQYF

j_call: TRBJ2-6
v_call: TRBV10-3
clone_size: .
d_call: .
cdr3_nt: TGTGCCATCAGTGATACAGGGTCTGGGGCCAACGTCCTGACTTTC
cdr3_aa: CAISDTGSGANVLTF

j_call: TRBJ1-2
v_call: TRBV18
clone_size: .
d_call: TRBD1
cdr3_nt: TGTGCCAGCTCACCCTTCGGACAGGGTGACTATGGCTACACCTTC
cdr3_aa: CASSPFGQGDYGYTF

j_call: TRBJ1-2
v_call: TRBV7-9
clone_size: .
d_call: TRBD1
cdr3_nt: TGTGCCAGCAGCTTACTTGGACAGGAAAACTATGGCTACACCTTC
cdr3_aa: CASSLLGQENYGYTF

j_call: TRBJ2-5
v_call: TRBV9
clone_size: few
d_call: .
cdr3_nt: TGTGCCAGCAGCCGGGCGGGTGGGTACCAAGAGACCCAGTACTTC
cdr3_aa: CASSRAGGYQETQYF

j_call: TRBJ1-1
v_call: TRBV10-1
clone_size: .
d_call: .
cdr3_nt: TGCGCCAGCAGTGGAGGTAATACTGAAGCTTTCTTT
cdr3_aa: CASSGGNTEAFF

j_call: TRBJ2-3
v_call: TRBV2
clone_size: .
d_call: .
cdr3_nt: TGTGCCAGCAGTGAATCAAGACTCTACACAGATACGCAGTATTTT
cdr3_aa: CASSESRLYTDTQYF

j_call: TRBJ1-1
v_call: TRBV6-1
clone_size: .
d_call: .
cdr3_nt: TGTGCCAGCAAGGGACATCAGAACACTGAAGCTTTCTTT
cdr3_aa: CASKGHQNTEAFF

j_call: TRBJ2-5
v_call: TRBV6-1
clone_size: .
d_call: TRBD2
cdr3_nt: TGTGCCAGCAGTTGGGGACTAGCGGGGGAAGAGACCCAGTACTTC
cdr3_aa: CASSWGLAGEETQYF

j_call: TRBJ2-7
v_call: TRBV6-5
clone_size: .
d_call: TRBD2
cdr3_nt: TGTGCCAGCAGTTACTCTGGCGGGAGCCCCTACGAGCAGTACTTC
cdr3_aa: CASSYSGGSPYEQYF

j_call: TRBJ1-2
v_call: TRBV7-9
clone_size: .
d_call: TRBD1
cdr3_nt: TGTGCCAGCAGCGCACAGGGGGCAGGCTACACCTTC
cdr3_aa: CASSAQGAGYTF

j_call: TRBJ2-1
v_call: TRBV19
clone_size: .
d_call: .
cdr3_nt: TGTGCCAGTAGTATAGGCCTAGCCGGCAAAAATGAGCAGTTCTTC
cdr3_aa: CASSIGLAGKNEQFF

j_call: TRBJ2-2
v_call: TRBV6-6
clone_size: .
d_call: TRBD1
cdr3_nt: TGTGCCAGCAGTCGGACAGGGTCGAACACCGGGGAGCTGTTTTTT
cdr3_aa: CASSRTGSNTGELFF

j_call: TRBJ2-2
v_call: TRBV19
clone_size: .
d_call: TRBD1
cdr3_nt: TGTGCCAGTAGCACCCGGGACAGACACACCGGGGAGCTGTTTTTT
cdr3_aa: CASSTRDRHTGELFF